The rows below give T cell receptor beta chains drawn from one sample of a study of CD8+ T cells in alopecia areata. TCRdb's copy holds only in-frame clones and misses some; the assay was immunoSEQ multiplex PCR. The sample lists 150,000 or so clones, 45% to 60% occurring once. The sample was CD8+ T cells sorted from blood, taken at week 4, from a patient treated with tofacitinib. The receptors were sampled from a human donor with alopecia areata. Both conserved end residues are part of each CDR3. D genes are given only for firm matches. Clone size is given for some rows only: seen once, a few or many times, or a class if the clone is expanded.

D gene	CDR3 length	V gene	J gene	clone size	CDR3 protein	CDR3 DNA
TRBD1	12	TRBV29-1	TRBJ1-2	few	CSVGDRGYGYTF	TGCAGCGTTGGGGACAGGGGCTATGGCTACACCTTC
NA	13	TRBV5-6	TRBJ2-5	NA	CASSLGGLETQYF	TGTGCCAGCAGCTTGGGAGGTCTGGAGACCCAGTACTTC
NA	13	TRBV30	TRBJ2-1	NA	CAWSSQNYNEQFF	TGTGCCTGGAGTTCCCAAAATTACAATGAGCAGTTCTTC
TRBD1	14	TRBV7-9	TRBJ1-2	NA	CASSLVPGGNGYTF	TGTGCCAGCAGCTTAGTTCCAGGGGGCAATGGCTACACCTTC
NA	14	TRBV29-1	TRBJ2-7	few	CSVEKGGIIDEQYF	TGCAGCGTTGAAAAGGGGGGGATCATCGACGAGCAGTACTTC
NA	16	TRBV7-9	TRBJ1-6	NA	CASSHRRTAGNSPLHF	TGCGCCAGCAGCCACCGGCGCACAGCAGGAAATTCACCCCTCCACTTT
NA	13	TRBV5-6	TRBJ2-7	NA	CASSLYTSYEQYF	TGTGCCAGCAGCTTGTATACTTCCTACGAGCAGTACTTC
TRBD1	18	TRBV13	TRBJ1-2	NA	CASSPTGTGILRDYGYTF	TGTGCCAGCAGCCCGACTGGGACAGGGATCCTTAGGGACTATGGCTACACCTTC
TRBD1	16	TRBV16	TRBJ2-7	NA	CASSQEVTGFSYEQYF	TGTGCCAGCAGCCAAGAGGTGACAGGGTTTTCCTACGAGCAGTACTTC
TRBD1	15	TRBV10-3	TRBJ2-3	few	CAISPDRGRTDTQYF	TGTGCCATCAGTCCGGACAGGGGGCGCACAGATACGCAGTATTTT
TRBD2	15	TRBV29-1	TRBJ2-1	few	CSVEMTSGGYNEQFF	TGCAGCGTTGAGATGACTAGCGGGGGGTACAATGAGCAGTTCTTC
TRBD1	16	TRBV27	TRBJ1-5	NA	CASSRDRAGSNQPQHF	TGTGCCAGCAGTCGGGACAGGGCTGGTAGCAATCAGCCCCAGCATTTT
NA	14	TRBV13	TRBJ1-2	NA	CASSPREGRYGYTF	TGTGCCAGCAGTCCTCGGGAGGGACGCTATGGCTACACCTTC
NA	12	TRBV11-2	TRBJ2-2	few	CASSLDRRELFF	TGTGCCAGCAGCTTAGATCGTCGGGAGCTGTTTTTT
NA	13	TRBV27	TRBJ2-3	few	CASSLEAYDTQYF	TGTGCCAGCAGTTTAGAAGCGTATGATACGCAGTATTTT
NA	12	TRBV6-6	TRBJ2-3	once	CASRASPDTQYF	TGTGCCAGCAGAGCAAGCCCCGATACGCAGTATTTT
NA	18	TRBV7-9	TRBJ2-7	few	CASSLALRGPFLQYEQYF	TGTGCCAGCAGCTTAGCGCTAAGGGGCCCCTTTCTCCAGTACGAGCAGTACTTC
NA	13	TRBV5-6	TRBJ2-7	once	CASRGGGLDEQYF	TGTGCCAGCAGGGGAGGGGGGCTCGACGAGCAGTACTTC
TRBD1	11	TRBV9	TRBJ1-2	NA	CASSAGGGYTF	TGTGCCAGCAGCGCAGGGGGAGGCTACACCTTC
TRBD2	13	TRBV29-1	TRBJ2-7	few	CSSIAGADYEQYF	TGCAGCTCTATAGCGGGGGCCGACTACGAGCAGTACTTC
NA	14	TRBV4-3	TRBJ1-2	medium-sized	CASSHQGGGYGYTF	TGCGCCAGCAGCCACCAAGGCGGGGGCTATGGCTACACCTTC
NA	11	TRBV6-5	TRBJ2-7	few	CASSDTYEQYF	TGTGCCAGCAGTGACACGTACGAGCAGTACTTC
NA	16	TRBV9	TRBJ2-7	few	CASSVAGGEGGYEQYF	TGTGCCAGCAGCGTAGCCGGTGGAGAGGGCGGTTACGAGCAGTACTTC
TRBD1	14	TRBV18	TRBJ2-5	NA	CASSPPRGRETQYF	TGTGCCAGCTCACCACCTAGGGGGCGCGAGACCCAGTACTTC
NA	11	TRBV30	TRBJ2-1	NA	CAWSVGIEQFF	TGTGCCTGGAGTGTAGGGATTGAGCAGTTCTTC
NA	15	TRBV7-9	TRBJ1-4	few	CASADSGLRHEKLFF	TGTGCCAGCGCGGATAGCGGCCTCAGGCATGAAAAACTGTTTTTT
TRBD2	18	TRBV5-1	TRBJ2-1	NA	CASSLRGPTSGVYNEQFF	TGCGCCAGCAGCTTGCGGGGTCCGACTAGCGGAGTCTACAATGAGCAGTTCTTC
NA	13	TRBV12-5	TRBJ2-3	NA	CASGLVSTDTQYF	TGTGCTAGTGGTTTGGTGAGCACAGATACGCAGTATTTT
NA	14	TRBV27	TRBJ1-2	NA	CASSLSGSNYGYTF	TGTGCCAGCAGCTTATCCGGGTCGAACTATGGCTACACCTTC